The 28 T cell receptor beta chains below come from one sample, sequenced in a study of T cells after yellow fever vaccination. TCRdb reprocessed the 5' RACE reads with MiXCR, giving one entry per CDR3 protein. Of about 340,000 distinct CDR3 sequences listed, approximately 9% are singletons. Sequencing used PBMCs, obtained on the day of the first yellow fever vaccination. These receptors all stem from a man aged 18 to 35 who received the YFV17D yellow fever vaccine.

This clonotype has a count of ten or more. CDR3 sequence: CASSNEPSTEAFF. CDR3 in DNA: TGTGCCAGTAGTAACGAACCCAGCACTGAAGCTTTCTTT. The chain employs TRBV19 and TRBJ1-1, with D uncertain. The CDR3 totals 13 residues. The germline V gene has CDR1 LNHDA and CDR2 SQIVND (reference sequence). With 4 bases removed from V and 4 bases from J, the gap between germline ends came to 10 bases.

The chain has TRBV7-2 and TRBJ2-2; D unclear. Trimming took 6 bases from V and 5 from J, leaving 10 bases between them. The length of the CDR3 is 13 residues. Germline assignment: CDR1 SGHTA and CDR2 FQGNSA. CDR3 bases: TGTGCCAGCAGTCCAGTCATTACCGGGGAGCTGTTTTTT. It codes for CASSPVITGELFF.

The chain uses TRBV5-4 and TRBJ2-5; 7 nucleotides match TRBD2. The CDR3 contains 16 residues. CDR1 SGHNT and CDR2 YYREEE come from the germline V gene (reference sequence). Trimming at V came to 3 bases and at J to 2 bases, leaving 10 bases not matched to a gene. The CDR3 loop is CASSSSKRGLQETQYF. CDR3 nucleotide sequence: TGTGCCAGCAGCTCCTCCAAGCGGGGCCTTCAAGAGACCCAGTACTTC.

The table lists this clonotype with a few counts. V is TRBV12-3 or TRBV12-4 and J is TRBJ1-1, with TRBD1 matching 11 bases. The V gene end was trimmed by 7 bases and the J gene end by 4 bases; junction bases not matched to a gene: 5. There are 14 residues in the CDR3. CDR3 nucleotides: TGTGCCAGCACTATGGGACAGGGGGGCACTGAAGCTTTCTTT. Translation: CASTMGQGGTEAFF.

This clonotype was picked up many times. This chain links TRBV20-1 with TRBJ1-6, with TRBD1 matching over 8 bases. The V segment lost 2 bases and the J segment 1 base; nucleotides outside the gene matches: 4. CDR3 size: 16 residues. The germline V gene encodes CDR1 DFQATT and CDR2 SNEGSKA (reference sequence). The CDR3 nucleotides read TGCAGTGCTAGACAACAGGGGGGGTCCTATAATTCACCCCTCCACTTT. It is translated as CSARQQGGSYNSPLHF.

This clonotype came up a few times. The chain has TRBV6-5 and TRBJ1-2, with 8 bases lining up with TRBD1. Per germline, CDR1 MNHEY and CDR2 SVGAGI. Trimming cost V 6 bases and J 4 bases; bases outside gene matches: 7. The length of the CDR3 is 14 residues. The CDR3 DNA reads as TGTGCCAGCAGATACAGCAGGGGGCTCTATGGCTACACCTTC. As protein: CASRYSRGLYGYTF.

This sequence joins TRBV7-2 and TRBJ2-3; no clear D. The V end was cut by 6 bases, the J end by 0 bases, with 10 bases between. The germline CDR1 and CDR2 sequences are SGHTA and FQGNSA. The CDR3 consists of 14 residues. CDR3 amino acids: CASRRIPSTDTQYF. The DNA for the CDR3 is TGTGCCAGCAGGCGGATACCTAGCACAGATACGCAGTATTTT.

This clonotype has ten or more counts. The V and J genes are TRBV5-1 and TRBJ2-7; D perhaps matches TRBD1 (6 bases). The germline CDR1 and CDR2 sequences are SGHRS and YFSETQ. This CDR3 spans 15 amino acids. The ends were cut back, 0 bases at V and 4 bases at J, with 14 bases in the middle. Here the CDR3 DNA reads TGCGCCAGCAGCTTGGTGGGGGCAGGGGAATACGAGCAGTACTTC. This sequence encodes CASSLVGAGEYEQYF.

This clonotype turned up a few times. The chain links TRBV4-1 to TRBJ1-4; D may be TRBD1 (5 bases). This CDR3 has 15 residues. Trimming cost V 3 bases and J 4 bases, with 12 bases left between them. Germline CDR1 reads MGHRA; CDR2 reads YSYEKL. Written as DNA, the CDR3 is TGCGCCAGCAGCCACCCCGGGACCGATAATGAAAAACTGTTTTTT. Its protein is CASSHPGTDNEKLFF.

This clonotype was recorded a few times. V and J are TRBV6-1 and TRBJ1-4; D is unresolved. CDR3 size: 14 residues. Trimming left V 8 bases short and J 1 base short, with 11 bases between. The germline V gene has CDR1 MNHNS and CDR2 SASEGT. The CDR3: CASSWGETNEKLFF. CDR3 in DNA: TGTGCCAGCTCGTGGGGTGAAACTAATGAAAAACTGTTTTTT.

This clonotype occurred a few times. This rearrangement joins TRBV7-3 to TRBJ2-2; D tentatively reads TRBD1 or TRBD2 (5 bases each). V was cut by 5 bases and J by 7 bases, with 11 bases left in between. The CDR3 sequence is 13 residues long. Germline V gives CDR1 SGHTA, CDR2 FQGTGA. CDR3 coding DNA: TGTGCCAGCAGCCCCCAGGGAGTCGGGGAGCTGTTTTTT. Its protein is CASSPQGVGELFF.

In its sample, this clonotype was seen a few times. This rearrangement joins TRBV12-5 to TRBJ1-1, with 8 nucleotides matching TRBD1. J gave up 5 bases and V 1 base, and 12 bases lay outside the gene matches. CDR3 length: 17 amino acids. Germline-derived CDR1 and CDR2 are LGHNT and FRNRAP. The DNA for the CDR3 is TGTGCTAGTGGTTTGGCCCGGACAGGGTGGTATAGGACTGAAGCTTTCTTT. It encodes CASGLARTGWYRTEAFF. The variable domain in full, completed from reference TRBV12-5 and TRBJ1-1, reads DARVTQTPRHKVTEMGQEVTMRCQPILGHNTVFWYRQTMMQGLELLAYFRNRAPLDDSGMPKDRFSAEMPDATLATLKIQPSEPRDSAVYFCASGLARTGWYRTEAFFGQGTRLTVV.

As regards this clonotype: A much larger clone is a single base away; this may be a read error. Without the conserved terminal phenylalanine or tryptophan, this CDR3 likely stems from a read error. The chain couples TRBV6-1 to TRBJ2-5, with D perhaps matching TRBD2 (5 bases). The CDR3 length is 14 residues. V lost 6 bases to trimming and J lost 1 base, with 12 bases between them. Germline V lookup: CDR1 MNHNS, CDR2 SASEGT. CDR3 in DNA: TGTGCCAGCAGCGATACGGGGTTCCAAGAGACCCAGTACCTC. This encodes CASSDTGFQETQYL.

This clonotype was counted between two and nine times. The V call is TRBV15, the J call TRBJ2-5; the D gene is possibly TRBD2 (7 bases). Germline V CDR1 and CDR2: LNHNV, YYDKDF (reference sequence). This CDR3 is 15 amino acids long. Between the trimmed V and J ends, which lost 0 bases and 4 bases, there was a span of 12 bases. The CDR3 nucleotides are TGTGCCACCAGCAGAGATCACGGGGGGCGAGAGACCCAGTACTTC. Protein: CATSRDHGGRETQYF.

This clonotype was counted many times. The rearrangement joins TRBV5-1 to TRBJ2-2, with D hard to call. V was clipped by 0 bases and J by 0 bases, with 6 bases between them. The CDR3 has 15 amino acids. The germline CDR1 and CDR2 sequences are SGHRS and YFSETQ. In DNA form, the CDR3 reads TGCGCCAGCAGCTTGGGGGTTTCGAACACCGGGGAGCTGTTTTTT. It specifies CASSLGVSNTGELFF.

Ten or more counts support this clonotype. This chain links TRBV12-3 or TRBV12-4 with TRBJ1-5; D unresolved. V lost 0 bases and J lost 4, with 4 bases in between. The CDR3 is made up of 13 amino acids. The CDR3 nucleotides are TGTGCCAGCAGTTTAGCAGAGAATCAGCCCCAGCATTTT. It translates to CASSLAENQPQHF.

This clonotype was seen only a few times. The rearrangement links TRBV5-1 to TRBJ2-3; D is perhaps TRBD2 (6 bases). Germline CDR1 is SGHRS and CDR2 is YFSETQ. This CDR3 comprises 15 residues. The V gene lost 2 bases and the J gene lost 3 bases, with 13 bases spanning the gap. CDR3 bases: TGCGCCAGCAGCTTTGGGTCGGGGGTTACAGATACGCAGTATTTT. This gives the protein CASSFGSGVTDTQYF.

This clonotype was picked up many times. The V and J genes are TRBV5-1 and TRBJ1-1; D uncertain. Between the trimmed V and J ends, which lost 4 bases and 3 bases, there was a span of 16 bases. This CDR3 has 15 amino acids. Germline V CDR1 and CDR2: SGHRS, YFSETQ. The CDR3 region is CASSLASGVDTEAFF. The CDR3 nucleotides are TGCGCCAGCAGCCTGGCGTCGGGTGTGGACACTGAAGCTTTCTTT. The full variable domain, completed using reference TRBV5-1 and TRBJ1-1, is KAGVTQTPRYLIKTRGQQVTLSCSPISGHRSVSWYQQTPGQGLQFLFEYFSETQRNKGNFPGRFSGRQFSNSRSEMNVSTLELGDSALYLCASSLASGVDTEAFFGQGTRLTVV.

This clonotype was observed many times. CDR3 in DNA: TGTGCCACCAGCAGAGATCCCAGGGCTGCCTACAATGAGCAGTTCTTC. It is translated as CATSRDPRAAYNEQFF. The V call is TRBV15, the J call TRBJ2-1; TRBD1 is a possible D gene (5 bases). CDR3 length equals 16 residues. The V end was cut by 0 bases, the J end by 2 bases, with 11 bases between. The V gene's germline CDR1 is LNHNV and CDR2 YYDKDF (reference sequence).

This clonotype was seen ten or more times. V gene TRBV19 combines with J gene TRBJ2-1, with a possible D match to TRBD2 (5 bases). V was pared by 3 bases and J by 6 bases, with 12 bases between. The length of the CDR3 is 14 residues. CDR1 is LNHDA, CDR2 SQIVND, per germline (reference sequence). This CDR3 reads CASSMFLARNEQFF. In nucleotides, the CDR3 is TGTGCCAGTAGTATGTTTTTAGCGCGCAATGAGCAGTTCTTC.

The J gene is TRBJ2-1, the V gene TRBV7-2; 7 nucleotides match TRBD2. This CDR3 spans 15 amino acids. Germline-derived CDR1 and CDR2 are SGHTA and FQGNSA. V lost 3 bases, J lost 5 bases, and 7 bases stayed unmatched. CDR3 amino acids: CASSFVAGENNEQFF. CDR3 nucleotides: TGTGCCAGCAGCTTTGTGGCGGGAGAGAACAATGAGCAGTTCTTC.

The rearrangement joins TRBV5-1 to TRBJ2-3; D uncertain. The V end was cut by 3 bases, the J end by 7 bases, with 15 bases between. Germline V gene lookup returns CDR1 SGHRS and CDR2 YFSETQ. The CDR3 spans 14 residues. The CDR3 bases are TGCGCCAGCAGCTCCGATACTTACACCTATACGCAGTATTTT. It codes for CASSSDTYTYTQYF.

The V call is TRBV20-1, the J call TRBJ1-3; tentative D call: TRBD1 (6 bases). V lost 4 bases to trimming and J lost 1 base, with 14 bases between them. The CDR3 contains 15 residues. In germline, CDR1 is DFQATT, CDR2 SNEGSKA (reference sequence). The CDR3 spells CSATTDSRSGNTIYF. Here the CDR3 DNA reads TGCAGTGCTACAACGGACAGTAGGTCTGGAAACACCATATATTTT.

This rearrangement joins TRBV5-1 to TRBJ1-1; D ambiguous. Germline V lookup: CDR1 SGHRS, CDR2 YFSETQ. Trimming removed 4 bases from V and 1 base from J, with 14 bases in between. There are 15 residues in the CDR3. The CDR3 DNA reads as TGCGCCAGCAGCATGGTTCCGGAGGGGAACACTGAAGCTTTCTTT. Amino acids: CASSMVPEGNTEAFF.

The rearrangement uses TRBV27 and TRBJ2-1; 9 nucleotides align to TRBD2. Germline loops: CDR1 MNHEY, CDR2 SMNVEV (reference sequence). The CDR3 consists of 16 residues. V was pared by 5 bases and J by 2 bases, with 7 bases of the junction left unmatched. CDR3: CASSPLGGGAYNEQFF. The CDR3 DNA reads TGTGCCAGCAGTCCCCTTGGCGGGGGGGCCTACAATGAGCAGTTCTTC.

The table lists this clonotype with many counts. This chain joins TRBV12-3 or TRBV12-4 and TRBJ2-3, with 8 bases fitting TRBD1. The CDR3 covers 15 residues. With 5 bases clipped from V and 1 base from J, the junction kept 5 bases outside the gene matches. CDR3 amino acids: CASSHRGVGTDTQYF. CDR3 in DNA: TGTGCCAGCAGTCACAGGGGGGTTGGCACAGATACGCAGTATTTT.

The table lists this clonotype with a few counts. The rearrangement joins TRBV4-3 to TRBJ2-3, with 9 bases aligning to TRBD2. The junction had 15 bases not matched to a gene; V was cut back by 4 bases and J by 4 bases. This CDR3 is 18 amino acids long. The germline CDR1 and CDR2 sequences are LGHNA and YSLEER. In nucleotides, the CDR3 is TGCGCCAGCAGCCGAGGACGGGCTAGCGGGGAAATTGCAGATACGCAGTATTTT. It specifies CASSRGRASGEIADTQYF.

The chain couples TRBV20-1 to TRBJ1-5, with unresolved D. CDR1 DFQATT and CDR2 SNEGSKA come from the germline V gene (reference sequence). V lost 3 bases and J 3 bases, leaving 12 bases between the germline ends. The CDR3 runs 14 residues. CDR3 DNA sequence: TGCAGTGCTAGTCTTCGGGTATACAATCAGCCCCAGCATTTT. It yields the protein CSASLRVYNQPQHF.